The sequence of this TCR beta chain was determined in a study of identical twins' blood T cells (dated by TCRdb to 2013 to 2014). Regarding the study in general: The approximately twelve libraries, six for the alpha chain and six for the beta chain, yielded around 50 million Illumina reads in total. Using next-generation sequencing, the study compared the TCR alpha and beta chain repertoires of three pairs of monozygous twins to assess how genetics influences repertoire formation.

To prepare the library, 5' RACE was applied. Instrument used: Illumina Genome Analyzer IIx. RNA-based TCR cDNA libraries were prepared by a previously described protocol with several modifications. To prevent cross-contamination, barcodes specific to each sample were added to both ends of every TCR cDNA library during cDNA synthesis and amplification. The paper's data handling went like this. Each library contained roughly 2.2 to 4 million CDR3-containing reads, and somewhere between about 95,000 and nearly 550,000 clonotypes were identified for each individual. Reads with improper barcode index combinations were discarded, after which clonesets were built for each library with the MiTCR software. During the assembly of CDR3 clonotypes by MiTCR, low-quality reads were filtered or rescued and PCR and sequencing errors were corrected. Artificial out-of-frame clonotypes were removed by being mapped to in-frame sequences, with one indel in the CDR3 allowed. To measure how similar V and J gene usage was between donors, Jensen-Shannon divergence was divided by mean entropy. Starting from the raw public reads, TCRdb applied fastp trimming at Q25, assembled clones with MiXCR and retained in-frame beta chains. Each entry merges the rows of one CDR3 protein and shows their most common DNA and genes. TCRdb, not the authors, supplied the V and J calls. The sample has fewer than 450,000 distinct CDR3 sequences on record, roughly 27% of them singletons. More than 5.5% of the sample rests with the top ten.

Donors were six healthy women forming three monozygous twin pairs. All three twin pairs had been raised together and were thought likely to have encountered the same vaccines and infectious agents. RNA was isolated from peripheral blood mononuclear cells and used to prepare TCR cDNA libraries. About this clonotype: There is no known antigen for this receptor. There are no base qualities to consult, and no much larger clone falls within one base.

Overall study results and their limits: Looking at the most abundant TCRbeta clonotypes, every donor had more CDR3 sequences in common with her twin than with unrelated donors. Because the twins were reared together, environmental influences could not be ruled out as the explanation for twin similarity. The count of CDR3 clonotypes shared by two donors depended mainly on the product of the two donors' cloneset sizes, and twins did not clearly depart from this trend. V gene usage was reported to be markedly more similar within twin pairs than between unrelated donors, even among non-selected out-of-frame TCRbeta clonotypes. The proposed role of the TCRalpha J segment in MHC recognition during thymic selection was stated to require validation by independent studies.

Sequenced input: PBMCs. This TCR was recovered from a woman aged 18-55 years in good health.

The DNA reads TGCAGTGCAACCCCCGGAGGGCGGGCTAACTATGGCTACACCTTC. It codes for CSATPGGRANYGYTF. This receptor chain uses TRBV20-1 and TRBJ1-2, with no confidently assigned D gene. As encoded in the germline V gene (reference sequence), CDR1 is DFQATT while CDR2 is SNEGSKA. From cysteine to phenylalanine, the CDR3 is 15 amino acids long. Kept here is only the CDR3 DNA, which spans 45 bases and is read in frame from base 1. V drops 6 bases and J drops 0 bases, leaving 17 bases in between.